This passage covers 25 T cell receptor beta chains from one sample sequenced in a study of blood T cell repertoires in COVID-19 (dated by TCRdb to about 2020). Library construction relied on the immunoSEQ multiplex PCR assay. TCRdb holds this immuneACCESS table with in-frame rearrangements only. Some clones are missing; in checked studies, unresolved V genes explain under half, and the rest has no known cause. Counted in this sample were approximately 50,000 clones; around 83% of them appeared once. About 6.5% of the sample comes from the top ten. The sequenced sample consisted of peripheral blood. The receptors were gathered from a man between 60 and 75 years old with acute or convalescent COVID-19.

The rearrangement links TRBV7-6 to TRBJ1-4; 11 bases match TRBD1. The germline CDR1 and CDR2 sequences are SGHVS and FNYEAQ. The CDR3 runs to 16 residues. The J segment lost 8 bases and the V segment lost 4 bases, leaving 9 bases of the junction unmatched. CDR3 sequence (DNA): TGTGCCAGCAGCTCGGAGGTGGGACAGGGGGGAGAAAAACTGTTTTTT. This sequence encodes CASSSEVGQGGEKLFF.

V and J are TRBV6-4 and TRBJ2-7; 9 bases map to TRBD1. CDR1 and CDR2 (germline): MRHNA, SNTAGT. V lost 4 bases, J lost 3 bases, and 7 bases stayed unmatched. The CDR3 has 15 amino acids. CDR3 protein: CASSVGPGQGYEQYF. CDR3 nucleotide sequence: TGTGCCAGCAGTGTGGGACCGGGACAGGGCTACGAGCAGTACTTC.

The V and J genes are TRBV12-3 or TRBV12-4 and TRBJ1-3; D is undetermined. V was clipped by 6 bases and J by 3 bases, with 6 bases between them. The CDR3 runs to 12 residues. CDR3 in amino acids: CASRMSGNTIYF. The CDR3 DNA follows: TGTGCCAGCAGGATGAGTGGAAACACCATATATTTT.

Only one count was recorded for this clone. This sequence joins TRBV18 and TRBJ1-4; D unclear. Germline loops: CDR1 KGHSH, CDR2 LQKENI. Trimming took 4 bases from V and 0 from J, leaving 15 bases between them. This CDR3 has 17 amino acids. CDR3: CASSLYSDVATNEKLFF. In nucleotides, the CDR3 is TGTGCCAGCTCACTGTACAGTGACGTTGCAACTAATGAAAAACTGTTTTTT. Drawing the rest from reference TRBV18 and TRBJ1-4, the complete variable domain is NAGVMQNPRHLVRRRGQEARLRCSPMKGHSHVYWYRQLPEEGLKFMVYLQKENIIDESGMPKERFSAEFPKEGPSILRIQQVVRGDSAAYFCASSLYSDVATNEKLFFGSGTQLSVL.

The chain has TRBV28 and TRBJ1-3; D is possibly TRBD1 (6 bases). Trimming stripped 5 bases from V and 4 bases from J, with 12 bases between. The length of the CDR3 is 14 residues. Germline CDR1 MDHEN, CDR2 SYDVKM. CDR3 bases: TGTGCCAGCAGTCTGAACGACAGGGGAAACACCATATATTTT. Its translation: CASSLNDRGNTIYF.

This sequence joins TRBV3-1 (or the pseudogene TRBV3-2) and TRBJ1-1; D remains ambiguous. Germline CDR1 LGHDT, CDR2 YNNKEL (reference sequence). V shed 4 bases and J shed 4 bases, with 10 bases lying between them. This CDR3 region has 13 residues. The DNA for the CDR3 is TGTGCCAGCAGCCGAGTGAGGGCCACTGAAGCTTTCTTT. As protein: CASSRVRATEAFF.

This clone was detected only once. This chain connects TRBV5-1 to TRBJ2-3, with D possibly being TRBD1 (6 bases). The V end lost 2 bases, the J end lost 2 bases, and 15 bases lay between the germline ends. Looked up from germline, CDR1 is SGHRS and CDR2 is YFSETQ. The CDR3 is made up of 16 amino acids. This CDR3 reads CASSLGQLNPTDTQYF. CDR3 coding DNA: TGCGCCAGCAGCTTAGGACAGCTAAATCCCACAGATACGCAGTATTTT.

The chain couples TRBV10-1 to TRBJ2-1, with 13 bases lining up with TRBD2. Germline V gene lookup returns CDR1 WNHNN and CDR2 SYGVQD (reference sequence). The CDR3 sequence is 16 residues long. Unmatched junction bases numbered 2, after V lost 4 bases and J lost 2 bases. As DNA, the CDR3 is TGCGCCAGCAGTGGAGGGACTAGCGGGACCTACAATGAGCAGTTCTTC. Its protein product is CASSGGTSGTYNEQFF.

The rearrangement links TRBV29-1 to TRBJ2-3; D is perhaps TRBD1 (6 bases). This CDR3 is 15 amino acids long. V lost 1 base and J 2 bases, leaving 13 bases between the germline ends. Germline V lookup: CDR1 SQVTM, CDR2 ANQGSEA. CDR3 nucleotides: TGCAGCGTTGAAGGGGGGTCAGGGGCCACAGATACGCAGTATTTT. It is translated as CSVEGGSGATDTQYF.

The CDR3 coding sequence is TGCGCCAGCAGCAAGACTAGCGGGGAATACACCGGGGAGCTGTTTTTT. Translation gives CASSKTSGEYTGELFF. This sequence joins TRBV5-1 and TRBJ2-2; 11 nucleotides match TRBD2. CDR3 length: 16 amino acids. V was pared by 4 bases and J by 3 bases, with 5 bases of the junction left unmatched. Germline loops: CDR1 SGHRS, CDR2 YFSETQ.

The CDR3 DNA reads as TGCAGCGCTGGGACAGGGAGAAATGAAAAACTGTTTTTT. Protein sequence: CSAGTGRNEKLFF. The chain has TRBV29-1 and TRBJ1-4; TRBD1 matches 9 bases. Germline V gene lookup returns CDR1 SQVTM and CDR2 ANQGSEA. The V gene end was trimmed by 7 bases and the J gene end by 5 bases; junction bases not matched to a gene: 5. The CDR3 totals 13 residues.

The chain links TRBV6-5 to TRBJ2-1, with D unresolved. Per the germline V gene, CDR1 is MNHEY and CDR2 is SVGAGI. Trimming pared 4 bases from V and 9 bases from J, leaving 7 bases between. The CDR3 is 11 amino acids. DNA of the CDR3: TGTGCCAGCAGTTCCCCCGGTGAGCAGTTCTTC. Translation: CASSSPGEQFF.

The chain employs TRBV28 and TRBJ1-6; 7 positions agree with TRBD1. The junction had 11 bases not matched to a gene; V was cut back by 4 bases and J by 17 bases. In germline, CDR1 is MDHEN, CDR2 SYDVKM. CDR3 length: 13 amino acids. The CDR3 DNA reads as TGTGCCAGCAGTTCTCCCGGGGACAGCTTAATCCACTTT. This sequence encodes CASSSPGDSLIHF.

The V call is TRBV6-1, the J call TRBJ1-1; D is uncertain. Germline CDR1 and CDR2: MNHNS and SASEGT. The CDR3 sequence is 13 residues long. Trimming took 2 bases from V and 7 from J, leaving 11 bases between them. The CDR3 reads CASSERNSLEAFF. The CDR3 nucleotides are TGTGCCAGCAGTGAAAGGAACAGCCTTGAAGCTTTCTTT.

The chain is built from TRBV14 and TRBJ2-1, with D perhaps matching TRBD1 (6 bases). Per germline, CDR1 SGHDN and CDR2 FVKESK. This CDR3 is 15 amino acids long. The germline V and J ends were trimmed by 0 bases and 1 base, with 7 bases remaining between them. The CDR3 bases are TGTGCCAGCAGCCAAGACAGGGGATCCTACAATGAGCAGTTCTTC. This gives the protein CASSQDRGSYNEQFF.

This clone was recorded a few times. J is TRBJ2-3 and V is TRBV5-1; TRBD2 agrees at 7 bases. In germline, CDR1 is SGHRS, CDR2 YFSETQ. CDR3 length: 16 amino acids. Trimming at V came to 4 bases and at J to 0 bases, leaving 8 bases not matched to a gene. The CDR3 DNA follows: TGCGCCAGCAGCCGGGGGGACTTTTCTAGCACAGATACGCAGTATTTT. It codes for CASSRGDFSSTDTQYF. The full variable domain, its missing parts supplied by reference TRBV5-1 and TRBJ2-3, is KAGVTQTPRYLIKTRGQQVTLSCSPISGHRSVSWYQQTPGQGLQFLFEYFSETQRNKGNFPGRFSGRQFSNSRSEMNVSTLELGDSALYLCASSRGDFSSTDTQYFGPGTRLTVL.

V is TRBV4-2 and J is TRBJ2-7, with 13 bases matching TRBD2. V was pared by 4 bases and J by 4 bases, with 4 bases of the junction left unmatched. The germline gives CDR1 LGHNA, CDR2 YNFKEQ. CDR3 length: 15 residues. CDR3 region: CASSPGTSGTYEQYF. The DNA of the CDR3 is TGTGCCAGCAGCCCTGGGACTAGCGGGACTTACGAGCAGTACTTC.

This chain connects TRBV9 to TRBJ2-3; D is possibly TRBD1 (5 bases). Germline-derived CDR1 and CDR2 are SGDLS and YYNGEE. The CDR3 has 15 residues. Trimming took off 4 bases at V and 4 bases at J, with 16 bases between the two ends. CDR3 sequence: CASSPSAGKSDTQYF. In DNA form, the CDR3 reads TGTGCCAGCAGCCCTTCGGCAGGGAAGTCAGATACGCAGTATTTT.

V usage is TRBV6-5 and J usage is TRBJ1-2; D might be TRBD1 (5 bases). Germline CDR1 reads MNHEY; CDR2 reads SVGAGI. The CDR3 contains 13 residues. Trimming took off 6 bases at V and 6 bases at J, with 14 bases between the two ends. The CDR3: CASRSPRGNGYTF. The CDR3 region has the DNA TGTGCCAGCAGGTCCCCACGGGGGAATGGCTACACCTTC.

The chain carries TRBV4-1 and TRBJ1-2; D is ambiguous. This CDR3 region has 16 residues. V was cut by 3 bases and J by 0 bases, with 14 bases left in between. Looked up from germline, CDR1 is MGHRA and CDR2 is YSYEKL. The CDR3 bases are TGCGCCAGCAGCCACACACCGACACTAGCTAACTATGGCTACACCTTC. It encodes CASSHTPTLANYGYTF.

The chain carries TRBV2 and TRBJ1-1; no firm D call. Trimming shortened V by 7 bases and J by 0 bases, and 12 bases separated the two germline ends. From germline, CDR1 is SNHLY and CDR2 FYNNEI. This CDR3 has 14 residues. The CDR3 sequence: CASTGREMNTEAFF. CDR3 DNA: TGTGCCAGCACTGGGCGGGAGATGAACACTGAAGCTTTCTTT.

The sample holds one count of this clone. The rearrangement joins TRBV20-1 to TRBJ1-5; possible D gene TRBD1, 6 bases. Germline values: CDR1 DFQATT, CDR2 SNEGSKA (reference sequence). V dropped 3 bases and J dropped 2 bases, with 14 bases sitting between them. The length of the CDR3 is 15 residues. The CDR3 loop is CSASRGAEGNQPQHF. As DNA, the CDR3 is TGCAGTGCTAGTCGGGGGGCGGAGGGCAATCAGCCCCAGCATTTT.

The CDR3 loop is CASSSRGGNTGELFF. In DNA form, the CDR3 reads TGTGCCAGCAGTTCCCGGGGAGGTAACACCGGGGAGCTGTTTTTT. The rearrangement uses TRBV27 and TRBJ2-2, with TRBD2 as a possible D gene (6 bases). Trimming left V 4 bases short and J 2 bases short, with 11 bases between. The CDR3 sequence is 15 residues long. CDR1 MNHEY and CDR2 SMNVEV come from the germline V gene (reference sequence).

In its sample, this clone was seen a few times. The rearrangement joins TRBV7-9 to TRBJ2-2; TRBD1 is a possible D gene (6 bases). The V and J ends lost 5 bases and 4 bases respectively, with 14 bases between them. This CDR3 comprises 15 residues. In germline, CDR1 is SEHNR, CDR2 FQNEAQ (reference sequence). The CDR3 sequence is CASSGTGQSTGELFF. The CDR3 coding sequence is TGTGCCAGCAGCGGGACCGGACAGAGCACCGGGGAGCTGTTTTTT. The variable domain in full, completed from reference TRBV7-9 and TRBJ2-2, reads DTGVSQNPRHKITKRGQNVTFRCDPISEHNRLYWYRQTLGQGPEFLTYFQNEAQLEKSRLLSDRFSAERPKGSFSTLEIQRTEQGDSAMYLCASSGTGQSTGELFFGEGSRLTVL.

This clone was detected once. The rearrangement uses TRBV2 and TRBJ2-7; 11 bases line up with TRBD2. The CDR3 runs to 15 residues. J gave up 2 bases and V 2 bases, and 2 bases lay outside the gene matches. CDR1 is SNHLY and CDR2 is FYNNEI in the germline V gene. The CDR3 sequence is CASSERLAGTYEQYF. In DNA, the CDR3 is TGTGCCAGCAGTGAACGACTAGCGGGAACCTACGAGCAGTACTTC. Using reference TRBV2 and TRBJ2-7 for the parts outside the CDR3, the full variable domain is EPEVTQTPSHQVTQMGQEVILRCVPISNHLYFYWYRQILGQKVEFLVSFYNNEISEKSEIFDDQFSVERPDGSNFTLKIRSTKLEDSAMYFCASSERLAGTYEQYFGPGTRLTVT.